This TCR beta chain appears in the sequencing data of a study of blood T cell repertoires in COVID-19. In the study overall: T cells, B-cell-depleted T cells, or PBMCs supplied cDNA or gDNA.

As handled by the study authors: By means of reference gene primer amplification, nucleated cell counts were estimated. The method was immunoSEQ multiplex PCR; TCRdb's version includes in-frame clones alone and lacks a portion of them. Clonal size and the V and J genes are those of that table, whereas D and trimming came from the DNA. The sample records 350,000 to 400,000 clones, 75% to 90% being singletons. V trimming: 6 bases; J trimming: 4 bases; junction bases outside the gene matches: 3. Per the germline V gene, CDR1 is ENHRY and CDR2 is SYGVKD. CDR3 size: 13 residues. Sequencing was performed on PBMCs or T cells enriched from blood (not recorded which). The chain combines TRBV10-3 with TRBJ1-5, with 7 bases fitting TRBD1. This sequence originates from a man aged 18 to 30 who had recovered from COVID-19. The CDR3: CAIRGTANQPQHF. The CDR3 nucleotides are TGTGCCATCAGGGGGACAGCAAATCAGCCCCAGCATTTT.